This T cell receptor beta chain was captured in a study of regulatory T cells in long-lasting Graves disease. Whole-study findings and limits: Persistent Graves' patients showed reduced TCR diversity versus newly diagnosed patients.

Germline CDR1 and CDR2: GTSNPN and SVGIG (reference sequence). V shed 0 bases and J shed 3 bases, with 10 bases lying between them. The CDR3 runs 14 residues. Sample time point: newly diagnosed GD, antithyroid drugs for less than 3 months. Scientists built the TCR library using RNA that was extracted from PBMCs. Arm-PCR of CDR3 regions and iRepertoire HTBI primers were used to build TCR beta libraries. Each CDR3 protein is one row after TCRdb ran MiXCR on the multiplex PCR reads. The sample has approximately 490,000 distinct CDR3 sequences, around 15% seen once. This clonotype came up many times. Its antigen is not known. This sample also belongs to another study, concerning T cells in Graves' hyperthyroidism and ophthalmopathy. That paper adds: Blood also showed most of the thyroid clonotypes that were expanded above 0.001. Patients with ophthalmopathy were separated from those with stable hyperthyroidism by a 13 V-J model. The model anticipated ophthalmopathy a median approximately six months pre-onset.

V and J are TRBV30 and TRBJ2-3; D is uncertain. This material consisted of peripheral blood mononuclear cells (PBMCs), taken at new diagnosis, from a patient treated with antithyroid drugs. The sequence came from a man aged 35-49 years with Graves disease. In DNA form, the CDR3 reads TGTGCCTGGAGTGTTGGTAGAGAGACAGATACGCAGTATTTT. Protein sequence: CAWSVGRETDTQYF.